What follows are 16 T cell receptor beta chains derived from one specimen sequenced in a study of patients and donors after allogeneic stem cell transplantation (dated by TCRdb to the early 2020s). Libraries came from RT-PCR. These reads were obtained on a NextSeq 550. Starting from the raw public reads, TCRdb applied fastp trimming at Q25, assembled clones with MiXCR and retained in-frame beta chains. Merged by CDR3 protein, the rows form single entries marked with the most common genes and DNA. This sample comprises 800,000 to 1,000,000 distinct CDR3 sequences, over 15% of them detected only once. 5% to 7.5% of the sample goes to the ten largest clones. The sequenced sample consisted of blood, either unsorted or a sorted T cell fraction (not recorded which). These receptors all come from a human donor who was either an allogeneic HSCT recipient or a stem cell or donor lymphocyte infusion donor (not recorded which). It is not recorded whose cells these are; they may come from a transplant donor.

Turning to this clonotype: The junction departs from the called germline gene at one end, perhaps through a read error. This chain uses TRBV18 with TRBJ2-7; 8 bases align to TRBD2. The CDR3 totals 16 residues. Germline V lookup: CDR1 KGHSH, CDR2 LQKENI. DNA for the CDR3: TGTGCCAGCTCGCCACGGGGTGCGGGGGGCACCTACGAGCAGTACTTC. Translation gives CASSPRGAGGTYEQYF.

This sequence joins TRBV27 and TRBJ1-4; possible D gene TRBD1, 5 bases. This CDR3 spans 14 amino acids. Deletions cut 5 bases from V and 8 bases from J, with 15 bases between. Germline V gene sequence: CDR1 MNHEY, CDR2 SMNVEV (reference sequence). This CDR3 reads CASSRWAGAEKLFF. In DNA form, the CDR3 reads TGTGCCAGCAGTAGGTGGGCCGGGGCCGAAAAACTGTTTTTT.

The chain carries TRBV24-1 and TRBJ2-7, with TRBD1 identical over 8 bases. V was pared by 3 bases and J by 3 bases, with 9 bases of the junction left unmatched. This CDR3 is built from 16 residues. Germline V gene data show CDR1 as KGHDR and CDR2 as SFDVKD. CDR3 amino acids: CATSDGGTGGRYEQYF. CDR3 DNA sequence: TGTGCCACCAGTGATGGGGGTACAGGGGGTCGCTACGAGCAGTACTTC.

The CDR3 sequence: CASSFPGALLRTDTQYF. CDR3 in DNA: TGTGCCAGCAGCTTTCCGGGGGCCCTTCTTAGGACAGATACGCAGTATTTT. The J gene is TRBJ2-3, the V gene TRBV5-6; either TRBD1 or TRBD2 may supply D (6 bases each). The germline CDR1 and CDR2 sequences are SGHDT and YYEEEE. Trimming stripped 2 bases from V and 3 bases from J, with 19 bases between. The CDR3 is 17 residues long. Full variable domain (remainder filled in from reference TRBV5-6 and TRBJ2-3): DAGVTQSPTHLIKTRGQQVTLRCSPKSGHDTVSWYQQALGQGPQFIFQYYEEEERQRGNFPDRFSGHQFPNYSSELNVNALLLGDSALYLCASSFPGALLRTDTQYFGPGTRLTVL.

The V and J genes are TRBV27 and TRBJ2-1; 7 bases line up with TRBD2. J was trimmed by 4 bases and V by 5 bases; bases with no gene match: 11. The CDR3 length is 16 residues. Germline assignment: CDR1 MNHEY and CDR2 SMNVEV (reference sequence). The CDR3 loop is CASSTAGGSFYNEQFF. In DNA form, the CDR3 reads TGTGCCAGCAGTACCGCGGGCGGGAGCTTTTACAATGAGCAGTTCTTC.

This chain connects TRBV5-1 to TRBJ2-1; TRBD2 matches 8 bases. Looked up from germline, CDR1 is SGHRS and CDR2 is YFSETQ. Germline trimming cut 0 bases from V and 4 bases from J; bases unmatched to any gene: 3. The CDR3 sequence is 15 residues long. CDR3 sequence: CASSLVTSVYNEQFF. In nucleotides, the CDR3 is TGCGCCAGCAGCTTGGTGACTAGCGTATACAATGAGCAGTTCTTC.

This clonotype was seen a handful of times. The chain carries TRBV5-6 and TRBJ2-7; no clear D gene. The CDR3 extends over 14 amino acids. V was pared by 2 bases and J by 3 bases, with 12 bases between. CDR1 and CDR2 (germline): SGHDT, YYEEEE. The CDR3 region is CASSFSGYGYEQYF. In DNA, the CDR3 is TGTGCCAGCAGCTTTAGTGGGTACGGCTACGAGCAGTACTTC.

This clonotype has ten or more counts. The chain recombines TRBV12-3 or TRBV12-4 with TRBJ2-3; D possibly matches TRBD1 or TRBD2 (5 bases each). V was shortened by 6 bases and J by 10 bases, with 14 bases between the two germline ends. This CDR3 region has 12 residues. The CDR3 reads CASRIRDAAQYF. CDR3 coding DNA: TGTGCCAGCAGAATCCGGGACGCAGCGCAGTATTTT.

This clonotype was seen at least ten times. The chain's CDR3 is CASSTGDSGNTIYF. The CDR3 DNA is TGTGCCAGCAGCACGGGGGACTCTGGAAACACCATATATTTT. The V gene is TRBV7-8, the J gene TRBJ1-3; possible D gene TRBD1, 5 bases. V was shortened by 5 bases and J by 0 bases, with 8 bases between the two germline ends. This CDR3 region has 14 residues. CDR1 is SGHVS and CDR2 is FQNEAQ in the germline V gene.

The gene calls are TRBV12-3 or TRBV12-4 and TRBJ2-5; 13 bases align to TRBD2. Unmatched junction bases numbered 17, after V lost 6 bases and J lost 4 bases. The CDR3 contains 19 residues. Here the CDR3 reads CASSPLFPGLAGARETQYF. The CDR3 DNA is TGTGCCAGCAGCCCACTCTTCCCCGGACTAGCGGGAGCGCGAGAGACCCAGTACTTC.

This clonotype was picked up many times. The CDR3 sequence is CASSYDSGANVLTF. In DNA form, the CDR3 reads TGTGCCAGCAGTTACGACTCTGGGGCCAACGTCCTGACTTTC. This chain uses TRBV6-5 with TRBJ2-6, with no clear D. Germline V CDR1 and CDR2: MNHEY, SVGAGI. The CDR3 contains 14 residues. V was pared by 2 bases and J by 0 bases, with 2 bases between.

This clonotype was seen only a few times. The rearrangement joins TRBV9 to TRBJ2-3; D tentatively fits TRBD1 or TRBD2 (5 bases each). This CDR3 comprises 18 residues. Germline CDR1 is SGDLS and CDR2 is YYNGEE. Trimming stripped 0 bases from V and 3 bases from J, with 20 bases between. DNA of the CDR3: TGTGCCAGCAGCGTAGGAAAAGGGTGGGCCGGGGCGACAGATACGCAGTATTTT. It translates to CASSVGKGWAGATDTQYF.

This clonotype was counted a few times. CDR3 in amino acids: CASTYRRGDTQYF. The CDR3 DNA is TGTGCCAGCACCTACCGGCGGGGGGATACGCAGTATTTT. The V call is TRBV6-1, the J call TRBJ2-3; 7 nucleotides match TRBD2. The CDR3 has 13 amino acids. Germline-derived CDR1 and CDR2 are MNHNS and SASEGT. V shed 7 bases and J 6 bases; nucleotides not matched to a gene: 7.

This rearrangement joins TRBV20-1 to TRBJ1-2; no clear D. Germline-derived CDR1 and CDR2 are DFQATT and SNEGSKA (reference sequence). CDR3 length: 11 residues. Trimming stripped 6 bases from V and 13 bases from J, with 18 bases between. The CDR3 spells CSARADQIGTF. CDR3 coding DNA: TGCAGTGCCCGAGCTGACCAGATAGGCACCTTC.

This clonotype has a count of ten or more. The CDR3 DNA is TGCAGCCCCGCCCCCGGGGAGCTGTTTTTT. Protein product: CSPAPGELFF. The V gene is TRBV20-1, the J gene TRBJ2-2, with D unresolved. Germline loops: CDR1 DFQATT, CDR2 SNEGSKA (reference sequence). CDR3 length: 10 residues.

This clonotype was observed a few times. The J gene is TRBJ1-5, the V gene TRBV20-1, with TRBD1 matching over 7 bases. Germline CDR1 and CDR2: DFQATT and SNEGSKA (reference sequence). The CDR3 is made up of 16 amino acids. V shed 6 bases, J shed 1 base, and the junction held 12 bases outside the gene matches. The CDR3 is CSANRQGGMSNQPQHF. CDR3 coding DNA: TGCAGTGCGAACCGACAGGGCGGGATGAGCAATCAGCCCCAGCATTTT.